The text below deals with one T cell receptor beta chain. Its cognate antigen is unknown. The sample is drawn from a study of T cells in Graves' hyperthyroidism and ophthalmopathy. Study-wide findings and caveats: Blood also carried most thyroid clonotypes expanded above 0.001.

TCR beta CDR3 regions were amplified from RNA transcripts. First-round RT-PCR with HTBI primers amplified the TCR CDR3 region. Using its own MiXCR run on the multiplex PCR reads, TCRdb lists one record per CDR3 protein. The sample holds approximately 710,000 distinct CDR3 sequences; roughly 17% are singletons and the top ten take around 16%. V was clipped by 0 bases and J by 5 bases, with 14 bases between them. This CDR3 has 15 residues. From germline, CDR1 is SGHDN and CDR2 FVKESK. The specimen was blood. The chain employs TRBV14 and TRBJ2-7; possible D gene TRBD2, 6 bases. The source is a man between 45 and 60 years old with Graves' hyperthyroidism. The CDR3 nucleotides are TGTGCCAGCAGCCAAGATGGCCGGGAGTTTAACGAGCAGTACTTC. This sequence encodes CASSQDGREFNEQYF.